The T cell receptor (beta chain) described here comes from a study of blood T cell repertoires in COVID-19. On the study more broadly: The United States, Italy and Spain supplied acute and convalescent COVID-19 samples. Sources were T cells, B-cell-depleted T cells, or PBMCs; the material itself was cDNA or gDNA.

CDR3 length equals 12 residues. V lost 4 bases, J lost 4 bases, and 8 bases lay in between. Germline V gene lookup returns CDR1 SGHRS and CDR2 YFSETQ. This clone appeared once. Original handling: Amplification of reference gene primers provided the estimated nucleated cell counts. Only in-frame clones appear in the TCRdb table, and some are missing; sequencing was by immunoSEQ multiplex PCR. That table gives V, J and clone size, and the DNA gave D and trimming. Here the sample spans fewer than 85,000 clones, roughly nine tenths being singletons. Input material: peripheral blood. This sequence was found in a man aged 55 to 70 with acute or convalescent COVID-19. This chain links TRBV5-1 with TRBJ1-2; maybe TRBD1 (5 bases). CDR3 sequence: CASSPGGYGYTF. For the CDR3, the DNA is TGCGCCAGCAGCCCGGGGGGCTATGGCTACACCTTC.